What follows are 14 T cell receptor beta chains derived from one specimen sequenced in a study of control samples from healthy donors and cancer patients. TCRdb's copy holds only in-frame clones and misses some; the assay was immunoSEQ multiplex PCR. The repertoire has over 25,000 clones, nearly 90% of them found once; the top ten carry 3% to 5%. What was sequenced was formalin-fixed, paraffin-embedded tissue. The receptors originated from a female donor with melanoma.

In the case of this clone: A read error may produce the germline difference seen at one junction end. The CDR3 sequence: CTTSREGGAYNEQFF. The CDR3 DNA reads TGTACCACCAGCAGGGAAGGGGGGGCCTACAATGAGCAGTTCTTC. The J gene is TRBJ2-1, the V gene TRBV15, with a weak D call TRBD2 (7 bases). CDR1 LNHNV and CDR2 YYDKDF come from the germline V gene (reference sequence). This CDR3 is built from 15 residues.

This chain connects TRBV19 to TRBJ2-7; unclear D gene. The CDR3 has 13 residues. Trimming removed 1 base from V and 1 base from J, with 5 bases in between. CDR1 is LNHDA and CDR2 is SQIVND in the germline V gene (reference sequence). The CDR3 DNA is TGTGCCAGTAGTATAGCTGCTTCCTACGAGCAGTACTTC. It is translated as CASSIAASYEQYF. Supplemented by reference TRBV19 and TRBJ2-7, the full variable domain reads DGGITQSPKYLFRKEGQNVTLSCEQNLNHDAMYWYRQDPGQGLRLIYYSQIVNDFQKGDIAEGYSVSREKKESFPLTVTSAQKNPTAFYLCASSIAASYEQYFGPGTRLTVT.

J is TRBJ2-7 and V is TRBV2; 7 bases match TRBD2. There are 15 residues in the CDR3. The ends lost 4 bases at V and 4 bases at J; junction bases unmatched: 10. Germline CDR1 and CDR2: SNHLY and FYNNEI. This CDR3 is CASSVEGGRVYEQYF. As DNA, the CDR3 is TGTGCCAGCAGTGTAGAAGGCGGGAGAGTGTACGAGCAGTACTTC.

The sample holds a few counts of this clone. The CDR3 nucleotides are TGTGCCAGTAGATCTAGCGGGACAGATACGCAGTATTTT. Translated, it gives CASRSSGTDTQYF. The chain has TRBV19 and TRBJ2-3, with 8 bases that match TRBD2. The length of the CDR3 is 13 residues. The germline CDR1 and CDR2 sequences are LNHDA and SQIVND (reference sequence). The J segment lost 3 bases and the V segment lost 6 bases, leaving 2 bases of the junction unmatched.

V usage is TRBV24-1 and J usage is TRBJ2-6; no definite D call. The germline V gene encodes CDR1 KGHDR and CDR2 SFDVKD. This CDR3 has 15 amino acids. Trimming shortened V by 2 bases and J by 4 bases, and 8 bases separated the two germline ends. The chain's CDR3 is CATSDSGRGANVLTF. CDR3 nucleotides: TGTGCCACCAGTGATTCCGGAAGAGGGGCCAACGTCCTGACTTTC.

The rearrangement uses TRBV19 and TRBJ2-1; D possibly corresponds to TRBD1 (6 bases). In germline, CDR1 is LNHDA, CDR2 SQIVND (reference sequence). This CDR3 comprises 15 residues. The V and J ends lost 5 bases and 1 base respectively, with 12 bases between them. CDR3 bases: TGTGCCAGTAGTCAAACAGGGACGTCCTACAATGAGCAGTTCTTC. Translated, it gives CASSQTGTSYNEQFF.

V usage is TRBV5-1 and J usage is TRBJ2-3, with 9 nucleotides matching TRBD2. CDR1 is SGHRS, CDR2 YFSETQ, per germline. The CDR3 sequence is 18 residues long. Trimming cost V 3 bases and J 0 bases; bases outside gene matches: 11. CDR3 residues: CASSYRLGSGGSTDTQYF. The CDR3 coding sequence is TGCGCCAGCAGCTACCGCTTGGGGAGCGGGGGGAGCACAGATACGCAGTATTTT.

The chain couples TRBV5-1 to TRBJ2-5, with TRBD2 matching over 7 bases. V lost 0 bases and J lost 4; bases outside the gene matches: 3. In germline, CDR1 is SGHRS, CDR2 YFSETQ. CDR3 length equals 14 residues. CDR3 sequence reads: CASSLEPGGETQYF. The CDR3 coding sequence is TGCGCCAGCAGCTTGGAGCCGGGGGGAGAGACCCAGTACTTC. The whole variable domain, filled in from reference TRBV5-1 and TRBJ2-5, reads KAGVTQTPRYLIKTRGQQVTLSCSPISGHRSVSWYQQTPGQGLQFLFEYFSETQRNKGNFPGRFSGRQFSNSRSEMNVSTLELGDSALYLCASSLEPGGETQYFGPGTRLLVL.

In its sample, this clone was seen once. The chain joins TRBV29-1 to TRBJ2-1; D gene ambiguous. The CDR3 covers 13 residues. V lost 7 bases and J 0 bases, leaving 10 bases between the germline ends. Germline CDR1 is SQVTM and CDR2 is ANQGSEA. Written as DNA, the CDR3 is TGCAGCGGAAGAAAGGTCTCCTACAATGAGCAGTTCTTC. This codes for CSGRKVSYNEQFF.

The genes are TRBV9 and TRBJ2-1; 10 bases align to TRBD2. The CDR3 is 17 residues long. Germline values: CDR1 SGDLS, CDR2 YYNGEE. The V and J ends lost 2 bases and 2 bases, in that order; junction bases with no gene match: 7. Here the CDR3 DNA reads TGTGCCAGCAGCGTCGGACTAGCGGTTAACCCCTACAATGAGCAGTTCTTC. Translation: CASSVGLAVNPYNEQFF.

The CDR3 is CASSIETGTSGRAVATDTQYF. The DNA of the CDR3 is TGCGCCAGCAGCATAGAAACCGGGACTAGCGGGAGGGCAGTCGCTACAGATACGCAGTATTTT. The chain links TRBV5-1 to TRBJ2-3; 16 nucleotides match TRBD2. This CDR3 contains 21 residues. Germline V gives CDR1 SGHRS, CDR2 YFSETQ. The trim removed 4 bases at V and 3 bases at J, leaving 17 bases unmatched. The variable domain in full, with the rest retrieved from reference TRBV5-1 and TRBJ2-3, is KAGVTQTPRYLIKTRGQQVTLSCSPISGHRSVSWYQQTPGQGLQFLFEYFSETQRNKGNFPGRFSGRQFSNSRSEMNVSTLELGDSALYLCASSIETGTSGRAVATDTQYFGPGTRLTVL.

This clone was counted once. This rearrangement joins TRBV28 to TRBJ1-5; D uncertain. The V end lost 2 bases, the J end lost 1 base, and 9 bases lay between the germline ends. This CDR3 spans 15 amino acids. Germline CDR1 reads MDHEN; CDR2 reads SYDVKM. The CDR3 nucleotides are TGTGCCAGCAGTTTACGCAGGCTAAGCAATCAGCCCCAGCATTTT. Encoded protein: CASSLRRLSNQPQHF.

In its sample, this clone was seen once. The chain carries TRBV18 and TRBJ2-1, with 12 bases that match TRBD2. J was trimmed by 5 bases and V by 4 bases; bases with no gene match: 6. From germline, CDR1 is KGHSH and CDR2 LQKENI. The CDR3 runs to 16 residues. CDR3 DNA sequence: TGTGCCAGCTCACGTCCGGGACTAGCGGGCGACAATGAGCAGTTCTTC. Its translation is CASSRPGLAGDNEQFF.

The chain links TRBV6-1 to TRBJ1-3; D is uncertain. The V end was cut by 1 base, the J end by 2 bases, with 9 bases between. The length of the CDR3 is 15 residues. The germline V gene has CDR1 MNHNS and CDR2 SASEGT. CDR3 residues: CASSEGRATGNTIYF. DNA of the CDR3: TGTGCCAGCAGTGAAGGCCGGGCGACTGGAAACACCATATATTTT.